The sequence of this T cell receptor (beta chain) was determined in a study of T cell responses to AZD1222 COVID-19 vaccine. Worth noting for this clone: No antigen is known for it.

In germline, CDR1 is LNHDA, CDR2 SQIVND (reference sequence). The V end lost 6 bases, the J end lost 5 bases, and 8 bases lay between the germline ends. CDR3 length: 12 amino acids. Study observations and caveats: A rise in Spike-specific TCR breadth and depth followed two AZD1222 doses.

The protocol was immunoSEQ multiplex PCR, while the TCRdb copy is restricted to in-frame clones and leaves out a portion. The data show about 110,000 clones, about nine tenths seen once. The rearrangement links TRBV19 to TRBJ2-1; D remains unclear. This clonotype was sampled from an adult in good health. The sequencing here drew on peripheral blood, taken on day 0 of AZD1222 vaccination. This CDR3 reads CASSKENNEQFF. The CDR3 coding sequence is TGTGCCAGTAGCAAAGAGAACAATGAGCAGTTCTTC.